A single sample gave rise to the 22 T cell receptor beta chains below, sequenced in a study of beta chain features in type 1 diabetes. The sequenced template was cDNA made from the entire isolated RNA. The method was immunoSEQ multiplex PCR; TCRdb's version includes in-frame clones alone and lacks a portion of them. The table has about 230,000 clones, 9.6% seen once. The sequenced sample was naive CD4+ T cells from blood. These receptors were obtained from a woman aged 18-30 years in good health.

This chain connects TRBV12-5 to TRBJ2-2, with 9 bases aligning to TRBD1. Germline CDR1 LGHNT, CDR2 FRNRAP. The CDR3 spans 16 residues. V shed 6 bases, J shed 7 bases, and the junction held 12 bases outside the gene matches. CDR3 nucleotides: TGTGCTAGTGGCCTGGACCAGGGACAGGGCGACGGGGAGCTGTTTTTT. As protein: CASGLDQGQGDGELFF.

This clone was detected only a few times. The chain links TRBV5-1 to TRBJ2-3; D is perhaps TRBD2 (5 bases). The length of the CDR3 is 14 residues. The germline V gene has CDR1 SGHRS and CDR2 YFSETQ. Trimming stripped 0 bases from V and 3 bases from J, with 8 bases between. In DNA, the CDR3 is TGCGCCAGCAGCTTGGAGAGGGAAACAGATACGCAGTATTTT. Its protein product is CASSLERETDTQYF.

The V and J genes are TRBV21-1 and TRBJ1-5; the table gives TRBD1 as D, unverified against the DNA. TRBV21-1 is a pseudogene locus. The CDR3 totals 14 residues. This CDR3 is CASTLLQGHQPQHF. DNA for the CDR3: TGTGCCAGCACCCTACTACAGGGACATCAGCCCCAGCATTTT.

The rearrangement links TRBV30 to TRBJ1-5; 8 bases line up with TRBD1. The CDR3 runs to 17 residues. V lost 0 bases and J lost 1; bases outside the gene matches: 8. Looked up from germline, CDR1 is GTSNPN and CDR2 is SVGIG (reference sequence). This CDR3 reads CAWSVSRGLNSNQPQHF. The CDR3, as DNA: TGTGCCTGGAGTGTAAGCAGGGGGCTTAACAGCAATCAGCCCCAGCATTTT.

In DNA, the CDR3 is TGTGCCAGCAGCTTAGATGGCGGGTACGGGACCCAGTACTTC. Its translation is CASSLDGGYGTQYF. The rearrangement links TRBV11-2 to TRBJ2-5, with a weak D call TRBD2 (5 bases). CDR3 length equals 14 residues. Trimming removed 0 bases at V and 7 bases at J, with 12 bases between. Germline V gene sequence: CDR1 SGHAT, CDR2 FQNNGV.

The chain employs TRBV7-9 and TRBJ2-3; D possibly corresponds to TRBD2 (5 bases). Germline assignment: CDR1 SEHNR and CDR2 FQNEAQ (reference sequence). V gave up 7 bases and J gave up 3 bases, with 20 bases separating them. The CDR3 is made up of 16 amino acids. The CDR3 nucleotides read TGTGCCAGCACCCCGCTTGGGAGATTAGGGACAGATACGCAGTATTTT. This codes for CASTPLGRLGTDTQYF. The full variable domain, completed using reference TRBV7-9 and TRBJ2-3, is DTGVSQNPRHKITKRGQNVTFRCDPISEHNRLYWYRQTLGQGPEFLTYFQNEAQLEKSRLLSDRFSAERPKGSFSTLEIQRTEQGDSAMYLCASTPLGRLGTDTQYFGPGTRLTVL.

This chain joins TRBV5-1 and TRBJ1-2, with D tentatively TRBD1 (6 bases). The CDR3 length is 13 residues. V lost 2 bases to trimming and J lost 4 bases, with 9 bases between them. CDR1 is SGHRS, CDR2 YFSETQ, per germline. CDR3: CASSFGQSYGYTF. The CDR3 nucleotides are TGCGCCAGCAGCTTTGGACAGTCCTATGGCTACACCTTC.

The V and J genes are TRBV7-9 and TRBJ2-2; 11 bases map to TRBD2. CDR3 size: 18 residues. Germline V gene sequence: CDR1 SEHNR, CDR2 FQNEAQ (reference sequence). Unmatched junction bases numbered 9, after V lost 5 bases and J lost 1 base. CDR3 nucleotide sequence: TGTGCCAGCAGCCAGTTTGCGACTAGCGGGAAGAACACCGGGGAGCTGTTTTTT. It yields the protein CASSQFATSGKNTGELFF.

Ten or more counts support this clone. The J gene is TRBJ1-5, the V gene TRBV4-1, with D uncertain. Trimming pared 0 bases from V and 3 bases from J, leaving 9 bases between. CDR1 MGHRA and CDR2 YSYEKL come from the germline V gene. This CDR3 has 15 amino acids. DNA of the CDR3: TGCGCCAGCAGCCAAGATGGTCAGTACAATCAGCCCCAGCATTTT. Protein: CASSQDGQYNQPQHF.

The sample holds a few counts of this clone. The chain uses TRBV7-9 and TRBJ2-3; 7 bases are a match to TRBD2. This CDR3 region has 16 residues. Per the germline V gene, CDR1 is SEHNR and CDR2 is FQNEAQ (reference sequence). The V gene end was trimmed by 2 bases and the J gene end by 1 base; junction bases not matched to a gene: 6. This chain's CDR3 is CASSLQQRGRTDTQYF. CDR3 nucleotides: TGTGCCAGCAGCTTACAACAGCGGGGTCGCACAGATACGCAGTATTTT.

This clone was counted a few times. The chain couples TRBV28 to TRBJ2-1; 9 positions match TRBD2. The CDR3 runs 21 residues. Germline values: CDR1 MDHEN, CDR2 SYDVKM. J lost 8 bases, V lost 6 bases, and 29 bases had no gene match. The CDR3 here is CASRRLAGKIGDGGGVDEQFF. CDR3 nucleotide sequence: TGTGCCAGCAGACGGCTAGCGGGAAAGATAGGGGACGGGGGTGGTGTCGATGAGCAGTTCTTC.

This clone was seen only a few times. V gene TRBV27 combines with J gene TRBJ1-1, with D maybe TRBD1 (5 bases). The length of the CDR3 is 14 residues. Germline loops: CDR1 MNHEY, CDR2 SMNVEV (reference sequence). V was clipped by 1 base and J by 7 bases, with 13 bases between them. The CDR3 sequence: CASSLLNGGGEAFF. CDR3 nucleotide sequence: TGTGCCAGCAGTTTATTGAACGGGGGAGGTGAAGCTTTCTTT.

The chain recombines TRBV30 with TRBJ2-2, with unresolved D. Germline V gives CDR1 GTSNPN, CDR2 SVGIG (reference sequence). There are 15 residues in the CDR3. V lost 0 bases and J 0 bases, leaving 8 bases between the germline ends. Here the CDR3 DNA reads TGTGCCTGGAGTGTTTCAGGCACGAACACCGGGGAGCTGTTTTTT. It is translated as CAWSVSGTNTGELFF.

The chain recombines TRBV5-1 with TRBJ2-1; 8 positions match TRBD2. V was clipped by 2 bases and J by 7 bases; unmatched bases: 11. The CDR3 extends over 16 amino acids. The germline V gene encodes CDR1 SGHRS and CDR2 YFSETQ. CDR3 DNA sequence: TGCGCCAGCAGCTTACGAAGCGGGAGTCTAGGAAATGAGCAGTTCTTC. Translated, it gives CASSLRSGSLGNEQFF.

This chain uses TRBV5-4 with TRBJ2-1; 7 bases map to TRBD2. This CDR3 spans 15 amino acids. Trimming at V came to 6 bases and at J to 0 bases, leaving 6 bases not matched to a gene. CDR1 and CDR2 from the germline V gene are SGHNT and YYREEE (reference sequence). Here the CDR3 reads CASNHGGTSYNEQFF. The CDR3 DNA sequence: TGTGCCAGCAACCACGGGGGGACCTCCTACAATGAGCAGTTCTTC.

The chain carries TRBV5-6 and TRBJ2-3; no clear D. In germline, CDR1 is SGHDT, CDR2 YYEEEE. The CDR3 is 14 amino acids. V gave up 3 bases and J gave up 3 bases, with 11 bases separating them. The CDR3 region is CASSSLTRTDTQYF. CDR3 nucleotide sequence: TGTGCCAGCAGCTCGCTTACCAGAACAGATACGCAGTATTTT.

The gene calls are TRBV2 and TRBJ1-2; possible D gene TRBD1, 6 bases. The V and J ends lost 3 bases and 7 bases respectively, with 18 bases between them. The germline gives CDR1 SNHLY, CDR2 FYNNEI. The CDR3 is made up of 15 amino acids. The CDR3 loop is CASSDGAGEFFGYTF. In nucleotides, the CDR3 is TGTGCCAGCAGTGATGGGGCAGGGGAGTTCTTTGGCTACACCTTC.

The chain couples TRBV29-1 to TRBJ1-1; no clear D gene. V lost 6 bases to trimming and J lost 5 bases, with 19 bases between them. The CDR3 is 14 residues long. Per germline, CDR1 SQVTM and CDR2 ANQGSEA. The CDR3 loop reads CSVSSLGVETEAFF. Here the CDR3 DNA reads TGCAGCGTCTCTTCCCTTGGAGTGGAGACTGAAGCTTTCTTT.

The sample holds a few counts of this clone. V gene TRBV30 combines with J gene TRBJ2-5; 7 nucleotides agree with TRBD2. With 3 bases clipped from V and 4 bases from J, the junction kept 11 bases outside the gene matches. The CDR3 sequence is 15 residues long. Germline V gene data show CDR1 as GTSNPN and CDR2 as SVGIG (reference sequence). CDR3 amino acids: CAWSSGPGGRETQYF. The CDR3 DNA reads TGTGCCTGGAGCTCGGGCCCCGGGGGGAGAGAGACCCAGTACTTC.

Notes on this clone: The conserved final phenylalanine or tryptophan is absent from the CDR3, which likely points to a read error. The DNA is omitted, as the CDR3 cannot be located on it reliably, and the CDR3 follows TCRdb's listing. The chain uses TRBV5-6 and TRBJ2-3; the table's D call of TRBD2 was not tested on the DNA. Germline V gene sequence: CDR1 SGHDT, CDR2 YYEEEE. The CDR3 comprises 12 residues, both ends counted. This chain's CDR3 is CASTPLSGPPEG.

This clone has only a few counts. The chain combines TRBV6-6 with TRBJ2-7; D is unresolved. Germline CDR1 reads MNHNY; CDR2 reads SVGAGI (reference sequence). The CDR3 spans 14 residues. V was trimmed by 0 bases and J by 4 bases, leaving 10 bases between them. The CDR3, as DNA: TGTGCCAGCAGTTACTCGAGTCAGGCTTACGAGCAGTACTTC. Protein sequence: CASSYSSQAYEQYF.

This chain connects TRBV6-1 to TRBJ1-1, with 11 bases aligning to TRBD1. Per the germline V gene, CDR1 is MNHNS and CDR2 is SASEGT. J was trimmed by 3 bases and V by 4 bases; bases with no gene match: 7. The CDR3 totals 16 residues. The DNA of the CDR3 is TGTGCCAGCAGTGTCTCCGGGACAGGGGGGGACACTGAAGCTTTCTTT. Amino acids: CASSVSGTGGDTEAFF.